One and the same sample provided the 9 T cell receptor beta chains below, sequenced in a study of blood T cells in healthy people across ages. Together with a sample-barcoded 5' primer, a J-beta primer mix was included in a second PCR lasting roughly 6 to 12 cycles. TCRdb redid the calling of the 5' RACE reads with MiXCR, one entry per CDR3 protein. The sample has 700,000 to 800,000 distinct CDR3 sequences, more than 40% seen once. The sequencing input was blood. These TCRs come from a woman aged 55-70 years in good health.

The genes are TRBV20-1 and TRBJ2-3, with TRBD2 matching over 12 bases. The germline V gene has CDR1 DFQATT and CDR2 SNEGSKA (reference sequence). The CDR3 has 18 residues. J was trimmed by 6 bases and V by 2 bases; bases with no gene match: 15. CDR3 nucleotides: TGCAGTGCTAGACCAGTCCATACCGGGACTAGCGGGTGGGATACGCAGTATTTT. Its translation is CSARPVHTGTSGWDTQYF.

This chain connects TRBV6-4 to TRBJ2-3, with TRBD2 identical over 7 bases. Germline trimming cut 0 bases from V and 2 bases from J; bases unmatched to any gene: 5. This CDR3 region has 16 residues. Germline V gives CDR1 MRHNA, CDR2 SNTAGT. The CDR3, as DNA: TGTGCCAGCAGTGACTCAGGCGGGAGCCACACAGATACGCAGTATTTT. As protein: CASSDSGGSHTDTQYF.

This clonotype appeared a few times. V is TRBV9 and J is TRBJ2-5, with 11 bases identical to TRBD2. Unmatched junction bases numbered 8, after V lost 3 bases and J lost 4 bases. In germline, CDR1 is SGDLS, CDR2 YYNGEE. There are 16 residues in the CDR3. This chain's CDR3 is CASSGRLAGTPETQYF. The CDR3 region has the DNA TGTGCCAGCAGCGGACGACTAGCGGGGACCCCAGAGACCCAGTACTTC.

The chain couples TRBV11-2 to TRBJ2-3, with 10 positions matching TRBD1. The junction had 5 bases not matched to a gene; V was cut back by 5 bases and J by 0 bases. The CDR3 loop spans 16 amino acids. CDR1 is SGHAT, CDR2 FQNNGV, per germline. This chain's CDR3 is CASSLRQGASTDTQYF. The CDR3, as DNA: TGTGCCAGCAGCCTTCGACAGGGGGCGAGCACAGATACGCAGTATTTT.

V gene TRBV6-6 combines with J gene TRBJ2-3; D unresolved. There are 13 residues in the CDR3. Germline lookup yields CDR1 MNHNY and CDR2 SVGAGI (reference sequence). Trimming removed 2 bases at V and 6 bases at J, with 9 bases between. DNA for the CDR3: TGTGCCAGCAGTTACAGCCTCAGGGATACGCAGTATTTT. Amino acids: CASSYSLRDTQYF.

This clonotype was seen just once. This chain joins TRBV5-6 and TRBJ2-3, with D perhaps matching TRBD2 (6 bases). CDR1 SGHDT and CDR2 YYEEEE come from the germline V gene. CDR3 length equals 16 residues. The ends were cut back, 0 bases at V and 2 bases at J, with 13 bases in the middle. The CDR3 region is CASSLGGDSYTDTQYF. The CDR3 DNA is TGTGCCAGCAGCTTGGGTGGGGACTCGTACACAGATACGCAGTATTTT.

CDR3 amino acids: CASRPLDPYEQYF. DNA of the CDR3: TGTGCCAGCAGACCCCTCGATCCCTACGAGCAGTACTTC. The rearrangement joins TRBV11-2 to TRBJ2-7; D unclear. The germline gives CDR1 SGHAT, CDR2 FQNNGV. CDR3 length: 13 amino acids. Trimming removed 6 bases from V and 2 bases from J, with 11 bases in between.

This clonotype was observed a few times. The rearrangement joins TRBV11-2 to TRBJ2-1; possible D gene TRBD1, 6 bases. V lost 5 bases and J 2 bases, leaving 13 bases between the germline ends. Germline values: CDR1 SGHAT, CDR2 FQNNGV. The CDR3 consists of 15 residues. The CDR3 DNA is TGTGCCAGCAGCCAAGGGGGATATGCCTACAATGAGCAGTTCTTC. It translates to CASSQGGYAYNEQFF.

This clonotype was counted at least ten times. The rearrangement uses TRBV4-3 and TRBJ2-3, with D possibly matching TRBD1 (5 bases). Per the germline V gene, CDR1 is LGHNA and CDR2 is YSLEER. The CDR3 spans 13 residues. V shed 2 bases and J shed 5 bases, with 8 bases lying between them. The CDR3 region is CASSQRRVDTQYF. CDR3 bases: TGCGCCAGCAGCCAACGCAGGGTAGATACGCAGTATTTT.